The clone carrying this T cell receptor beta chain was counted a single time. These data originate in a study of blood T cell repertoires in COVID-19. The junction had 11 bases not matched to a gene; V was cut back by 3 bases and J by 7 bases. This CDR3 contains 15 residues. Germline CDR1 reads LNHDA; CDR2 reads SQIVND (reference sequence). Sequenced by immunoSEQ multiplex PCR; TCRdb stores in-frame clones only, minus some. Of approximately 150,000 clones listed, under 90% are singletons. The sequencing input was PBMCs or T cells enriched from blood (not recorded which). The chain links TRBV19 to TRBJ2-7; 8 bases map to TRBD1. The sequence was collected from a woman aged 45 to 65 who had recovered from COVID-19. DNA for the CDR3: TGTGCCAGTAGTATTACAGGACAGGGCTTCGGGGAGCAGTACTTC. Encoded protein: CASSITGQGFGEQYF.